Sequencing of this T cell receptor beta chain was carried out in a study of blood T cell repertoires in COVID-19. Study details: In each case, the material was cDNA or gDNA derived from T cells, B-cell-depleted T cells, or PBMCs.

The protocol was immunoSEQ multiplex PCR, while the TCRdb copy is restricted to in-frame clones and leaves out a portion. The sample lists approximately 160,000 clones, approximately 82% seen once, with approximately 12% in the top ten. This clone was seen a handful of times. The CDR3 length is 13 residues. V lost 4 bases to trimming and J lost 5 bases, with 10 bases between them. Germline CDR1 reads MDHEN; CDR2 reads SYDVKM. The chain couples TRBV28 to TRBJ2-3, with D maybe TRBD2 (6 bases). The specimen was peripheral blood. This clonotype was sampled from a man aged 70 or older who had recovered from COVID-19. In DNA form, the CDR3 reads TGTGCCAGCAGTTCAATTAGCGGAGATACGCAGTATTTT. Translation gives CASSSISGDTQYF.